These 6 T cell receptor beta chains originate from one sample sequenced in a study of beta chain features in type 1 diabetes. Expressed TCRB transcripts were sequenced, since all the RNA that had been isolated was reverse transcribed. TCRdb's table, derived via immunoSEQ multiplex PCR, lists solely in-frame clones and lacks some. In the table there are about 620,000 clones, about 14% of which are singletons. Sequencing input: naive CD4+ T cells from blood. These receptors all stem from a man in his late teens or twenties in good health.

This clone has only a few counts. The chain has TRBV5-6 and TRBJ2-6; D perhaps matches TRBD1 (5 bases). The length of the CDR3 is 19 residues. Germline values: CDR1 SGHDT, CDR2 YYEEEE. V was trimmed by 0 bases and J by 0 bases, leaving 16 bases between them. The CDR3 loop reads CASSLGTDAGASGANVLTF. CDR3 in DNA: TGTGCCAGCAGCTTGGGTACAGATGCTGGGGCCTCTGGGGCCAACGTCCTGACTTTC.

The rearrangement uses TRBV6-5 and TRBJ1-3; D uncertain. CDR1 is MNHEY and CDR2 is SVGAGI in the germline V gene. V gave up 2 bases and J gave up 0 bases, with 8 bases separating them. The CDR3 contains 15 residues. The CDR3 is CASSYAAVSGNTIYF. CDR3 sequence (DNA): TGTGCCAGCAGTTACGCTGCAGTCTCTGGAAACACCATATATTTT.

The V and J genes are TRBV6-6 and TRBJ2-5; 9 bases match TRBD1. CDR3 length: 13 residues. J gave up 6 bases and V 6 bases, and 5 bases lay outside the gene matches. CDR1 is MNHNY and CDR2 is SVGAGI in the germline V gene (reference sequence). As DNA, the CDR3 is TGTGCCAGCAGGGGGACAGGGTGGCAGACCCAGTACTTC. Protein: CASRGTGWQTQYF.

The CDR3 sequence: CASSAYQGVWEFF. The DNA for the CDR3 is TGTGCCAGCAGTGCCTACCAGGGGGTTTGGGAGTTCTTC. The V and J genes are TRBV27 and TRBJ2-1; 7 bases are shared with TRBD1. CDR3 length: 13 residues. Germline lookup yields CDR1 MNHEY and CDR2 SMNVEV (reference sequence). With 5 bases clipped from V and 14 bases from J, the junction kept 12 bases outside the gene matches.

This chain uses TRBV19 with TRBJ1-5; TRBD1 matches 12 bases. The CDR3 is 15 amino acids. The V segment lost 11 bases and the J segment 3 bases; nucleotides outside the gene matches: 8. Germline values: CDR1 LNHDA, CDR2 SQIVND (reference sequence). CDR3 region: CAAAGTGGLNQPQHF. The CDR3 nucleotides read TGTGCCGCCGCCGGGACAGGGGGCCTCAATCAGCCCCAGCATTTT.

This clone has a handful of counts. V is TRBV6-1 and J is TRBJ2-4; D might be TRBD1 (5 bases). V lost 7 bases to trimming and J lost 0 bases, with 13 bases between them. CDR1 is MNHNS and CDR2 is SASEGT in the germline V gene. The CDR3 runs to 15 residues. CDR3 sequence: CASTEQVLAKNIQYF. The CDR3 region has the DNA TGTGCCAGCACCGAACAGGTCCTAGCCAAAAACATTCAGTACTTC.